This T cell receptor (beta chain) was captured by sequencing in a study of cytomegalovirus exposure and HLA in healthy donors. Overall study context: Most genotyped donors, 81% of 300 to 400, had Caucasian-associated genetic ancestry.

Primers: 60 Vbeta forward and 13 Jbeta reverse. Profiling relied on immunoSEQ multiplex PCR, and the TCRdb table lists in-frame clones only, not all of them. The data contain 200,000 or so clones, around three quarters of them singletons. The sequence came from a middle-aged man in good health and CMV-seronegative. The material sequenced was PBMCs.

Written as DNA, the CDR3 is TGTGCCAGTAGGCAACAGGGGGAGAATCAGCCCCAGCATTTT. Protein product: CASRQQGENQPQHF. The chain has TRBV19 and TRBJ1-5, with 8 bases aligning to TRBD1. Trimming took 6 bases from V and 4 from J; bases not matched to a gene: 5. CDR3 length equals 14 residues. Germline-derived CDR1 and CDR2 are LNHDA and SQIVND (reference sequence). Filled out from reference TRBV19 and TRBJ1-5, the complete variable domain reads DGGITQSPKYLFRKEGQNVTLSCEQNLNHDAMYWYRQDPGQGLRLIYYSQIVNDFQKGDIAEGYSVSREKKESFPLTVTSAQKNPTAFYLCASRQQGENQPQHFGDGTRLSIL.